A single sample is the source of the 24 T cell receptor beta chains below, sequenced in a study of T cells after yellow fever vaccination. TCRdb re-derived calls from the 5' RACE reads in MiXCR, one entry per CDR3 protein. The table shows about 300,000 distinct CDR3 sequences, with 3% to 4.5% occurring only once. The specimen was PBMCs, collected 5 days after the yellow fever booster vaccination. These receptors all stem from a man between 18 and 35 years old who received the YFV17D yellow fever vaccine.

This chain uses TRBV9 with TRBJ1-2; maybe TRBD1 (6 bases). Germline V gene sequence: CDR1 SGDLS, CDR2 YYNGEE. V dropped 3 bases and J dropped 2 bases, with 11 bases sitting between them. This CDR3 has 14 amino acids. The CDR3 DNA follows: TGTGCCAGCAGCGGAGAACAGGGAAACTATGGCTACACCTTC. It translates to CASSGEQGNYGYTF.

This clonotype was observed a handful of times. The chain links TRBV18 to TRBJ2-2; D unclear. Germline V CDR1 and CDR2: KGHSH, LQKENI. The CDR3 spans 13 residues. V was clipped by 6 bases and J by 5 bases, with 10 bases between them. As DNA, the CDR3 is TGTGCCAGCTCCCTCGCACAGACCGGGGAGCTGTTTTTT. Its protein product is CASSLAQTGELFF. The whole variable domain, filled in from reference TRBV18 and TRBJ2-2, reads NAGVMQNPRHLVRRRGQEARLRCSPMKGHSHVYWYRQLPEEGLKFMVYLQKENIIDESGMPKERFSAEFPKEGPSILRIQQVVRGDSAAYFCASSLAQTGELFFGEGSRLTVL.

In this sample, this clonotype turned up many times. This chain links TRBV7-9 with TRBJ1-1; D gene ambiguous. Per the germline V gene, CDR1 is SEHNR and CDR2 is FQNEAQ (reference sequence). V gave up 6 bases and J gave up 11 bases, with 13 bases separating them. The CDR3 is 11 amino acids. The CDR3 DNA reads as TGTGCCAGCAGTGATTCCAGGCCCGCTTTCTTT. It translates to CASSDSRPAFF.

V and J are TRBV20-1 and TRBJ2-5, with D uncertain. Germline CDR1 is DFQATT and CDR2 is SNEGSKA (reference sequence). The V end was cut by 4 bases, the J end by 5 bases, with 8 bases between. CDR3 length: 11 residues. The CDR3 sequence is CSAIFGETQYF. CDR3 DNA: TGCAGTGCTATTTTCGGGGAGACCCAGTACTTC.

V and J are TRBV10-3 and TRBJ1-5; possible D gene TRBD1, 6 bases. This CDR3 is built from 14 residues. Germline values: CDR1 ENHRY, CDR2 SYGVKD. Between the trimmed V and J ends, which lost 10 bases and 5 bases, there was a span of 18 bases. The CDR3 protein is CATEGVQGDQPQHF. The CDR3, as DNA: TGTGCCACGGAAGGAGTACAGGGAGATCAGCCCCAGCATTTT.

This clonotype was found many times. The rearrangement uses TRBV7-9 and TRBJ2-1, with 9 positions matching TRBD1. CDR3 size: 18 residues. CDR1 and CDR2 from the germline V gene are SEHNR and FQNEAQ (reference sequence). V shed 2 bases and J 5 bases; nucleotides not matched to a gene: 13. The CDR3 loop is CASSLLGQGFRIDNEQFF. The CDR3 DNA follows: TGTGCCAGCAGCTTACTCGGACAGGGGTTTAGAATAGACAATGAGCAGTTCTTC. Filled out from reference TRBV7-9 and TRBJ2-1, the complete variable domain reads DTGVSQNPRHKITKRGQNVTFRCDPISEHNRLYWYRQTLGQGPEFLTYFQNEAQLEKSRLLSDRFSAERPKGSFSTLEIQRTEQGDSAMYLCASSLLGQGFRIDNEQFFGPGTRLTVL.

The chain links TRBV6-1 to TRBJ2-3; TRBD1 matches 7 bases. This CDR3 contains 13 residues. The germline V gene encodes CDR1 MNHNS and CDR2 SASEGT. Germline trimming cut 6 bases from V and 4 bases from J; bases unmatched to any gene: 4. CDR3 in DNA: TGTGCCAGCAGCAGGGGGATAGCAGATACGCAGTATTTT. Translated: CASSRGIADTQYF.

This clonotype was recorded many times. The chain recombines TRBV12-3 or TRBV12-4 with TRBJ2-3; D is uncertain. V dropped 0 bases and J dropped 2 bases, with 3 bases sitting between them. The CDR3 is made up of 13 amino acids. The DNA for the CDR3 is TGTGCCAGCAGTTTAGCGGCCACAGATACGCAGTATTTT. Translating it yields CASSLAATDTQYF.

This clonotype has just a few counts. V gene TRBV4-3 combines with J gene TRBJ1-5; no clear D. The CDR3 sequence is 18 residues long. Trimming stripped 1 base from V and 0 bases from J, with 16 bases between. CDR1 and CDR2 from the germline V gene are LGHNA and YSLEER. CDR3 residues: CASSQGHSRGGSNQPQHF. The CDR3 DNA sequence: TGCGCCAGCAGCCAAGGTCACTCCCGGGGTGGTAGCAATCAGCCCCAGCATTTT.

This clonotype occurred a few times. The chain links TRBV6-1 to TRBJ1-2, with D uncertain. This CDR3 is 16 amino acids long. Germline CDR1 reads MNHNS; CDR2 reads SASEGT. The V end lost 0 bases, the J end lost 8 bases, and 19 bases lay between the germline ends. In DNA, the CDR3 is TGTGCCAGCAGTGAAGCAATTAGCCGGACGGCTATCGGCTACACCTTC. It specifies CASSEAISRTAIGYTF.

This clonotype showed up many times. The chain combines TRBV9 with TRBJ1-2, with 8 bases lining up with TRBD1. Trimming removed 4 bases from V and 7 bases from J; junction bases left unmatched: 9. The CDR3 length is 14 residues. Germline V CDR1 and CDR2: SGDLS, YYNGEE. CDR3 sequence (DNA): TGTGCCAGCAGCCCACGGACAGGGTGGTCTGGCTACACCTTC. Amino acids: CASSPRTGWSGYTF.

This chain joins TRBV7-2 and TRBJ2-7; 11 bases are a match to TRBD2. CDR1 is SGHTA and CDR2 is FQGNSA in the germline V gene. V lost 6 bases, J lost 4 bases, and 8 bases stayed unmatched. This CDR3 comprises 15 residues. CDR3 sequence: CASSNPASGGYEQYF. The CDR3 bases are TGTGCCAGCAGTAACCCGGCTAGCGGGGGGTACGAGCAGTACTTC.

The chain carries TRBV28 and TRBJ2-1, with D tentatively TRBD2 (5 bases). The CDR3 consists of 16 residues. The ends were cut back, 5 bases at V and 7 bases at J, with 21 bases in the middle. The germline CDR1 and CDR2 sequences are MDHEN and SYDVKM. The CDR3 reads CASSPGPGKGSNEQFF. For the CDR3, the DNA is TGTGCCAGCAGTCCCGGTCCGGGGAAAGGATCGAATGAGCAGTTCTTC.

The chain employs TRBV5-1 and TRBJ1-2; 7 bases line up with TRBD1. Germline V CDR1 and CDR2: SGHRS, YFSETQ. Germline trimming cut 4 bases from V and 4 bases from J; bases unmatched to any gene: 7. This CDR3 region has 14 residues. This chain's CDR3 is CASSRGQEGYGYTF. The CDR3 region has the DNA TGCGCCAGCAGCAGAGGACAGGAAGGCTATGGCTACACCTTC.

This clonotype has a count of ten or more. The V and J genes are TRBV10-2 and TRBJ2-7, with 12 positions matching TRBD2. Germline-derived CDR1 and CDR2 are WSHSY and SAAADI. J was trimmed by 5 bases and V by 8 bases; bases with no gene match: 10. The CDR3 sequence is 15 residues long. The DNA of the CDR3 is TGCGCCAGCCTACCCAGTCTAGCGGGGGGGCACGAGCAGTACTTC. Amino acid sequence: CASLPSLAGGHEQYF.

This clonotype was recorded a few times. V is TRBV6-2 or TRBV6-3 and J is TRBJ2-7; TRBD1 matches 7 bases. Germline CDR1 MNHEY, CDR2 SVGEGT. J lost 2 bases, V lost 6 bases, and 7 bases had no gene match. The CDR3 sequence is 14 residues long. CDR3: CASSYDRAPYEQYF. In DNA, the CDR3 is TGTGCCAGCAGCTACGACAGGGCGCCCTACGAGCAGTACTTC.

This clonotype was counted ten times or more. The chain recombines TRBV5-4 with TRBJ2-1; 13 bases match TRBD2. This CDR3 is built from 16 residues. V lost 3 bases and J lost 7; bases outside the gene matches: 7. Germline loops: CDR1 SGHNT, CDR2 YYREEE (reference sequence). The CDR3 loop reads CASSSGGTSGANEQFF. The CDR3, as DNA: TGTGCCAGCAGCTCGGGGGGGACTAGCGGGGCAAATGAGCAGTTCTTC.

V and J are TRBV11-2 and TRBJ2-3, with 14 bases matching TRBD2. The ends lost 5 bases at V and 1 base at J; junction bases unmatched: 5. CDR3 size: 17 residues. Germline V lookup: CDR1 SGHAT, CDR2 FQNNGV. The CDR3 spells CASSRTSGGTRTDTQYF. CDR3 sequence (DNA): TGTGCCAGCAGCCGGACTAGCGGGGGGACACGCACAGATACGCAGTATTTT.

This clonotype came up a few times. The V and J genes are TRBV11-2 and TRBJ2-5, with D perhaps matching TRBD2 (6 bases). The CDR3 contains 14 residues. Germline lookup yields CDR1 SGHAT and CDR2 FQNNGV. Trimming removed 2 bases from V and 4 bases from J, with 11 bases in between. This CDR3 is CASSLRLAPETQYF. The CDR3 bases are TGTGCCAGCAGCTTACGGCTAGCGCCAGAGACCCAGTACTTC.

This clonotype was found a few times. This chain links TRBV6-5 with TRBJ2-7; a possible D gene is TRBD2 (7 bases). With 6 bases removed from V and 0 bases from J, the gap between germline ends came to 18 bases. The CDR3 spans 16 residues. The germline gives CDR1 MNHEY, CDR2 SVGAGI. CDR3 sequence (DNA): TGTGCCAGCAGCCGGCGCGCGGGGGCGATCTCCTACGAGCAGTACTTC. It encodes CASSRRAGAISYEQYF.

This clonotype appeared a few times. The chain is built from TRBV4-3 and TRBJ2-1; 9 positions agree with TRBD2. The CDR3 sequence is 22 residues long. Germline V gives CDR1 LGHNA, CDR2 YSLEER. V was pared by 2 bases and J by 4 bases, with 24 bases of the junction left unmatched. CDR3 sequence: CASSQIWSWGTSPTRGYNEQFF. The CDR3 DNA follows: TGCGCCAGCAGCCAAATTTGGAGTTGGGGGACTAGCCCCACCCGAGGATACAATGAGCAGTTCTTC.

This clonotype occurred many times. V and J are TRBV7-9 and TRBJ1-1, with 12 bases aligning to TRBD1. V gave up 6 bases and J gave up 5 bases; unmatched junction bases: 10. Germline values: CDR1 SEHNR, CDR2 FQNEAQ (reference sequence). The CDR3 spans 16 residues. Here the CDR3 reads CASRSLPGQGATEAFF. CDR3 nucleotides: TGTGCCAGCAGGTCGCTGCCGGGACAGGGGGCTACTGAAGCTTTCTTT.

The CDR3 protein is CASSLDSGGPQHF. In DNA, the CDR3 is TGTGCCAGCAGCTTGGACAGCGGCGGGCCCCAGCATTTT. This sequence joins TRBV5-4 and TRBJ1-5; D is undetermined. Trimming shortened V by 0 bases and J by 9 bases, and 10 bases separated the two germline ends. Per germline, CDR1 SGHNT and CDR2 YYREEE (reference sequence). This CDR3 region has 13 residues.

The CDR3 loop is CASSLGRNEQYF. CDR3 nucleotides: TGTGCCAGCAGCCTCGGACGTAACGAGCAGTACTTC. The chain recombines TRBV11-2 with TRBJ2-7; D unclear. Germline assignment: CDR1 SGHAT and CDR2 FQNNGV. The CDR3 loop spans 12 amino acids. V lost 5 bases and J 5 bases, leaving 10 bases between the germline ends. Full variable domain (outside the CDR3, taken from reference TRBV11-2 and TRBJ2-7): EAGVAQSPRYKIIEKRQSVAFWCNPISGHATLYWYQQILGQGPKLLIQFQNNGVVDDSQLPKDRFSAERLKGVDSTLKIQPAKLEDSAVYLCASSLGRNEQYFGPGTRLTVT.